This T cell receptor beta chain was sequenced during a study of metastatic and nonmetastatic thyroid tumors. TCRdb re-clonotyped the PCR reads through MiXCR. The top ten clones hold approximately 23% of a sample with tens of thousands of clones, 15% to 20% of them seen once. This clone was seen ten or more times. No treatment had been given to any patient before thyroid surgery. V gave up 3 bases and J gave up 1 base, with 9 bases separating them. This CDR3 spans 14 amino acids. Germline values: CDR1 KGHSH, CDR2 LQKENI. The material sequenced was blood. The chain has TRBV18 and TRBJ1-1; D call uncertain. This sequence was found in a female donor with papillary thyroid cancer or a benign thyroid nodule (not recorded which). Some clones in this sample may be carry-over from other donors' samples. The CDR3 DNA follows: TGTGCCAGCTCACCTTTGACACCGAACACTGAAGCTTTCTTT. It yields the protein CASSPLTPNTEAFF. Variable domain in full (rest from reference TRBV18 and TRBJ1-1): NAGVMQNPRHLVRRRGQEARLRCSPMKGHSHVYWYRQLPEEGLKFMVYLQKENIIDESGMPKERFSAEFPKEGPSILRIQQVVRGDSAAYFCASSPLTPNTEAFFGQGTRLTVV.